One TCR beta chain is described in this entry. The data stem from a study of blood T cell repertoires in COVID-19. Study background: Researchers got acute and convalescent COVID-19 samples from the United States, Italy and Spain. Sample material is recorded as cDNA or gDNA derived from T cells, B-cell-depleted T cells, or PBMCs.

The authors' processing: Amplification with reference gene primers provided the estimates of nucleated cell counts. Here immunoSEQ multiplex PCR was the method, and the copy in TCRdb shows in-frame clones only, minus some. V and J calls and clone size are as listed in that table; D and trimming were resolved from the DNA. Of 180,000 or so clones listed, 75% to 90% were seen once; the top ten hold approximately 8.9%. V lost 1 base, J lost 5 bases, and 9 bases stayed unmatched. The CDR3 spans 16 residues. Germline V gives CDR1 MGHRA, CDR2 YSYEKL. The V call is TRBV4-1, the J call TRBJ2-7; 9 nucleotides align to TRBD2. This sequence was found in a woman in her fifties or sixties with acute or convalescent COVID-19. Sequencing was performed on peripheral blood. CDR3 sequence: CASSQVVSGSSDEQYF. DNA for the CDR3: TGCGCCAGCAGCCAAGTTGTTAGCGGGAGTTCCGACGAGCAGTACTTC.